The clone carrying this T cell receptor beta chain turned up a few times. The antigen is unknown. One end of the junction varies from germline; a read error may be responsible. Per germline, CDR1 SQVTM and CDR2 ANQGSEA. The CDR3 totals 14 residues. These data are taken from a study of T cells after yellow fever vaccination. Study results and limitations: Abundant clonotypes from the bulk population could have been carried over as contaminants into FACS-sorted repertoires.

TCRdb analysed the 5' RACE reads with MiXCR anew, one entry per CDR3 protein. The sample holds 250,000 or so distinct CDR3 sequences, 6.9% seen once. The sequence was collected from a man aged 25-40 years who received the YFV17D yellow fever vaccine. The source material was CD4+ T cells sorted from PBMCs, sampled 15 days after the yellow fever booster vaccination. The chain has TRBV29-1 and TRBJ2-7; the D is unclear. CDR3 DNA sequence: TGCAGCGTGGAAGTCCTCGCCCCCAGGAGAGAGCAGTACTTC. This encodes CSVEVLAPRREQYF.